This T cell receptor (beta chain) appears in the sequencing data of a study of T cells in Graves' hyperthyroidism and ophthalmopathy. V lost 6 bases, J lost 2 bases, and 4 bases stayed unmatched. The CDR3 totals 15 residues. Per the germline V gene, CDR1 is MNHEY and CDR2 is SMNVEV (reference sequence). The CDR3 regions of TCR beta were amplified from RNA transcripts. RT-PCR in the first round (using the HTBI primer set) targeted the TCR CDR3. TCRdb ran MiXCR on the multiplex PCR reads and lists one entry per CDR3 protein. The table has roughly 280,000 distinct CDR3 sequences, roughly 22% seen once. What was sequenced was blood. The sequence came from a man between 25 and 39 years old with Graves' ophthalmopathy. The chain couples TRBV27 to TRBJ2-1, with 10 bases aligning to TRBD2. DNA for the CDR3: TGTGCCAGCAGGAGCGGGAGGGGCCCCTACAATGAGCAGTTCTTC. Its translation is CASRSGRGPYNEQFF.